This is a list of T cell receptor beta chains from one sample in a study of CD8+ T cells in alopecia areata. The assay was immunoSEQ multiplex PCR, and TCRdb's table has in-frame clones only and misses some. In the table there are approximately 180,000 clones, roughly 70% of which are singletons. The input for sequencing was CD4+ T cells sorted from blood, taken at approximately week 49, from a patient treated with tofacitinib. Source of these receptors: a human donor with alopecia areata. Each CDR3 is given with its conserved first and last residue. D genes are given only for firm matches. Only some rows state a clone size, as once, few, many or a class for expanded clones.

TRBJ2-2 NA TRBV9 NA TGTGCCAGCAGCGTTGCCGGGGAGCTGTTTTTT CASSVAGELFF
TRBJ2-1 NA TRBV7-2 NA TGTGCCAGCAGCCTAGCGCAGAGCTCCTACAATGAGCAGTTCTTC CASSLAQSSYNEQFF
TRBJ2-7 NA TRBV25-1 NA TGTGCCAGCAGTGCACAAACAGGGGAGCAGTACTTC CASSAQTGEQYF
TRBJ1-1 NA TRBV30 NA TGTGCCCAAATAGAAGGGACCATGAACACTGAAGCTTTCTTT CAQIEGTMNTEAFF
TRBJ2-4 once TRBV6-4 TRBD2 TGTGCCCACCCGGGACTAGCGGGGGGGCTAGCCAAAAACATTCAGTACTTC CAHPGLAGGLAKNIQYF
TRBJ1-1 NA TRBV4-3 NA TGCGCCAGCAGCCAAGATCGCAAGGGACCTAACACTGAAGCTTTCTTT CASSQDRKGPNTEAFF
TRBJ2-7 NA TRBV2 NA TGTGCCAGCAGTGAAAGGAGGGGGGGACACTACGAGCAGTACTTC CASSERRGGHYEQYF
TRBJ2-1 NA TRBV29-1 NA TGCAGCGTTCTGACTAGTTCCGATGAGCAGTTCTTC CSVLTSSDEQFF
TRBJ1-4 NA TRBV30 TRBD1 TGTGCCTGGAACAGACAGGGGGGAGAAAAACTGTTTTTT CAWNRQGGEKLFF
TRBJ1-6 NA TRBV9 TRBD1 TGTGCCAGCAGCGAGGGACAGGGTGGTTCACCCCTCCACTTT CASSEGQGGSPLHF
TRBJ2-7 NA TRBV5-1 NA TGCGCCAGCAGCTTCACAGAGACCTACGAGCAGTACTTC CASSFTETYEQYF